This paragraph covers one TCR beta chain sequence. These data belong to a study of blood T cell repertoires in COVID-19. On the study more broadly: From T cells, B-cell-depleted T cells, or PBMCs came the material, which was cDNA or gDNA.

Clones were read by immunoSEQ multiplex PCR, and TCRdb kept only the in-frame ones, dropping some. The sample comprises hundreds of thousands of clones, 65% to 90% of which are singletons, and around 14% rests with the top ten. V was pared by 0 bases and J by 6 bases, with 9 bases between. The CDR3 sequence is 13 residues long. Per the germline V gene, CDR1 is LGHNA and CDR2 is YSLEER. The chain employs TRBV4-3 and TRBJ2-7, with D perhaps matching TRBD2 (5 bases). The sample consisted of peripheral blood. The origin of this receptor is a woman between 65 and 79 years old with COVID-19, enrolled during active disease. CDR3 in amino acids: CASSQDLGGEQYF. In nucleotides, the CDR3 is TGCGCCAGCAGCCAAGATCTAGGAGGCGAGCAGTACTTC.